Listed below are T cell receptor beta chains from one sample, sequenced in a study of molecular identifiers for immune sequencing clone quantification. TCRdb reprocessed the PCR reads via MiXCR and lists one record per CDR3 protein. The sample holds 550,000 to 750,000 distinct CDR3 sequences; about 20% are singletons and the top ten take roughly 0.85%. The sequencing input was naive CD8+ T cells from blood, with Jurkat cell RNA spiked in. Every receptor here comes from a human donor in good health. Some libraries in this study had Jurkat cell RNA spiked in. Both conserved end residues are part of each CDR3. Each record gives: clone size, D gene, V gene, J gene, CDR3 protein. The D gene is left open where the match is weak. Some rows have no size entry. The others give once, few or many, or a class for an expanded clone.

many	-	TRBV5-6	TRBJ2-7	CASSPTGSHEQYF
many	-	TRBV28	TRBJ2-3	CASSLHPMAYPTDTQYF
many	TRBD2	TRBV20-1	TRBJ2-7	CSAPLEFASGSDEQYF
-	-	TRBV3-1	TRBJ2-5	CASSQAREFWETQYF
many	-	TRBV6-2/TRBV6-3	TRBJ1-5	CASSSEDSTNQPQHF
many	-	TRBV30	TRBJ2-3	CAWSNGTFWGGEVTQYF
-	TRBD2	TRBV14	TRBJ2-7	CASSHIVQREFHEQYF
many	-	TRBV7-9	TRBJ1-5	CASSLDHQPQHF
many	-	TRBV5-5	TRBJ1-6	CASSSAPGAYNSPLHF
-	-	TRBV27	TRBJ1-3	CASSLWGGRGFSGNTIYF
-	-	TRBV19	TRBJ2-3	CAGRRRGRGPYQFF
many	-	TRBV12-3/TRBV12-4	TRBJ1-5	CASSLGTRNQPQHF
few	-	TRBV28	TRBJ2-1	CASSLLKPHNEQFF
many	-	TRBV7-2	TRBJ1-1	CASSLRTVLLGFF
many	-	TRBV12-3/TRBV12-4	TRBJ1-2	CASSLGGYGYYGYTF
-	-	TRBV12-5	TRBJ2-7	CASAPDFQSYEQYF
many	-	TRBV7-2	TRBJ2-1	CASSQPVGHYNEQFF
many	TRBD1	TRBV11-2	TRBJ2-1	CASSPPFGTEGEQFF
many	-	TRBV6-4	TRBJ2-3	CASSQSGAPDTQYF
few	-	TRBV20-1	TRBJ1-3	CSARESPASSGNTIYF
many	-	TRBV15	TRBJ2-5	CATSSPPGQETQYF
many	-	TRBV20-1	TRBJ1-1	CSARDGIGPFF